The 5 T cell receptor beta chains presented below share a single source sample, sequenced in a study of glioma-infiltrating T cells after dendritic cell vaccination. Measured with immunoSEQ multiplex PCR; TCRdb has only the in-frame clones, and not every one. The sample consists of tens of thousands of clones, 85% to 90% of them appearing once. Sequenced here: blood, sampled before dendritic cell vaccination. The receptors stem from a human donor with glioblastoma.

A few counts support this clone. V is TRBV9 and J is TRBJ2-4; 11 positions agree with TRBD1. Germline V lookup: CDR1 SGDLS, CDR2 YYNGEE. CDR3 length equals 14 residues. V trimming: 4 bases; J trimming: 8 bases; junction bases outside the gene matches: 5. CDR3 amino acids: CASSRTGGIDIQYF. The CDR3 region has the DNA TGTGCCAGCAGCCGGACAGGGGGCATAGACATTCAGTACTTC.

CDR3 nucleotide sequence: TGTGCCAGCAGTCGACTAGCGGGGGGCTACGAGCAGTACTTC. Translated, it gives CASSRLAGGYEQYF. The chain carries TRBV11-2 and TRBJ2-7, with 13 bases fitting TRBD2. Germline lookup yields CDR1 SGHAT and CDR2 FQNNGV. Germline trimming cut 6 bases from V and 3 bases from J; bases unmatched to any gene: 2. CDR3 length: 14 residues.

The chain has TRBV29-1 and TRBJ2-4; the D is unclear. V was clipped by 4 bases and J by 0 bases, with 10 bases between them. The CDR3 contains 14 residues. Germline loops: CDR1 SQVTM, CDR2 ANQGSEA. CDR3 region: CSVALRLAKNIQYF. CDR3 coding DNA: TGCAGCGTTGCCTTACGACTAGCCAAAAACATTCAGTACTTC. Full variable domain (remainder filled in from reference TRBV29-1 and TRBJ2-4): SAVISQKPSRDICQRGTSLTIQCQVDSQVTMMFWYRQQPGQSLTLIATANQGSEATYESGFVIDKFPISRPNLTFSTLTVSNMSPEDSSIYLCSVALRLAKNIQYFGAGTRLSVL.

The V and J genes are TRBV7-9 and TRBJ1-2, with 11 bases fitting TRBD1. The germline V gene has CDR1 SEHNR and CDR2 FQNEAQ (reference sequence). V lost 0 bases to trimming and J lost 2 bases; unmatched junction nucleotides: 8. This CDR3 is built from 18 residues. CDR3 in DNA: TGTGCCAGCAGCTTAGCGATGGGGACAGGGGGGTCGAACTATGGCTACACCTTC. Translating gives CASSLAMGTGGSNYGYTF.

The chain combines TRBV7-9 with TRBJ2-2, with TRBD2 matching 7 bases. The J segment lost 3 bases and the V segment lost 8 bases, leaving 6 bases of the junction unmatched. Germline values: CDR1 SEHNR, CDR2 FQNEAQ (reference sequence). The CDR3 has 14 amino acids. CDR3 residues: CASLRAGDTGELFF. CDR3 DNA sequence: TGTGCCAGCCTTCGGGCGGGAGACACCGGGGAGCTGTTTTTT.